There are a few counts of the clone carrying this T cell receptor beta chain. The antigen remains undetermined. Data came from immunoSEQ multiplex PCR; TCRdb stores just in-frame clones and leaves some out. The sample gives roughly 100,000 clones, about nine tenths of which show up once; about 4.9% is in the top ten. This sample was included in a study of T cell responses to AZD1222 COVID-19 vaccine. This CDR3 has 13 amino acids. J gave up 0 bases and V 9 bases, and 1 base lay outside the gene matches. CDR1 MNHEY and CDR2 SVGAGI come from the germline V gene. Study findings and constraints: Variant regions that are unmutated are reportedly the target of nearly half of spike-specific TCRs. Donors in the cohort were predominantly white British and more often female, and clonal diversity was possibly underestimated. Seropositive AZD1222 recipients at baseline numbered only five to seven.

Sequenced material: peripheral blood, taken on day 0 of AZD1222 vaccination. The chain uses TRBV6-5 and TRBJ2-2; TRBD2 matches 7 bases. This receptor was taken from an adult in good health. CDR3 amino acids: CASGGANTGELFF. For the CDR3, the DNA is TGTGCCAGTGGGGGGGCGAACACCGGGGAGCTGTTTTTT.